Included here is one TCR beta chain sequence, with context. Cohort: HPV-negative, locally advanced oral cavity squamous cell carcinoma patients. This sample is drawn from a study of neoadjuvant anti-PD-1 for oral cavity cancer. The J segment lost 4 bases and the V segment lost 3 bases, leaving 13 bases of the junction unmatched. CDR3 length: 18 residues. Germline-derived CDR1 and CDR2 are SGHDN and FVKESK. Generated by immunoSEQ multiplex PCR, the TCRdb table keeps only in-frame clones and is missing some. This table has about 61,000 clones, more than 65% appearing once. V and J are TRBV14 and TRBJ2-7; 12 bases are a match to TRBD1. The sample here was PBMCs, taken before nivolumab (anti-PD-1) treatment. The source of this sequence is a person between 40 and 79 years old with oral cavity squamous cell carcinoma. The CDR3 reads CASSHSGTGTGGLYEQYF. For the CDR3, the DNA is TGTGCCAGCAGCCACTCAGGAACCGGGACAGGGGGCTTGTACGAGCAGTACTTC.